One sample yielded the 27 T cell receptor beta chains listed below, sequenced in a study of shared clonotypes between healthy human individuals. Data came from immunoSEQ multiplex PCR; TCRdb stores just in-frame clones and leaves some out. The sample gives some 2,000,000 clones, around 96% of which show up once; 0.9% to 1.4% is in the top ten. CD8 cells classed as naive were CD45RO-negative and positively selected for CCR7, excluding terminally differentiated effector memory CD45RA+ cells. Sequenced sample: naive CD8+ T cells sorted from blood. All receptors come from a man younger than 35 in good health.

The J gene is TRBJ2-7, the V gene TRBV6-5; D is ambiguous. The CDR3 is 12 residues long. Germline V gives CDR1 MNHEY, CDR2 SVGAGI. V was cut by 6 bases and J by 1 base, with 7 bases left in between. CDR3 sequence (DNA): TGTGCCAGCAGCGGTCGTTCCTACGAGCAGTACTTC. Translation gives CASSGRSYEQYF.

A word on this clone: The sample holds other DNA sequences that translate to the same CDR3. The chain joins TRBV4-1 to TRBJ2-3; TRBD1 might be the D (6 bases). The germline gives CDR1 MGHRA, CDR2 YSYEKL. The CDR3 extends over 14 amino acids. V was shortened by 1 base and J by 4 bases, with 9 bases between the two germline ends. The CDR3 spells CASSQAQGADTQYF. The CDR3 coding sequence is TGCGCCAGCAGCCAAGCACAGGGAGCAGATACGCAGTATTTT.

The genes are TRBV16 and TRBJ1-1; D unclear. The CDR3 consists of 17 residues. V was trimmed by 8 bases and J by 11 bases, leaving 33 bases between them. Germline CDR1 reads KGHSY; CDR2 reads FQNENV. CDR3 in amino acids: CASVFLIEPRNKGAAFF. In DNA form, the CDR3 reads TGTGCCAGCGTTTTTCTAATAGAACCTAGAAATAAGGGTGCCGCTTTCTTT.

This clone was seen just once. The chain's CDR3 is CASSLPWTEPHYEQYF. The CDR3, as DNA: TGTGCCAGCAGCTTACCTTGGACGGAGCCTCACTACGAGCAGTACTTC. The chain recombines TRBV7-9 with TRBJ2-7; D is unresolved. Trimming took off 2 bases at V and 3 bases at J, with 17 bases between the two ends. CDR1 is SEHNR, CDR2 FQNEAQ, per germline (reference sequence). The CDR3 is 16 amino acids.

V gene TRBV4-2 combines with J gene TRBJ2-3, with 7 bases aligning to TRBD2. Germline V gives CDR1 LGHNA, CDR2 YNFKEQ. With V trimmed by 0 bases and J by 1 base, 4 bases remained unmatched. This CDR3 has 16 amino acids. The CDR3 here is CASSQDGRGGTDTQYF. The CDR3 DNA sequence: TGTGCCAGCAGCCAAGACGGCCGGGGGGGCACAGATACGCAGTATTTT.

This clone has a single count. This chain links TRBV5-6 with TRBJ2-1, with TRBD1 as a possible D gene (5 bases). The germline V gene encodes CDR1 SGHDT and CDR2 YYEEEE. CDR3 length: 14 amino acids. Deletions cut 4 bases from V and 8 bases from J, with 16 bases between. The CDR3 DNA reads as TGTGCCAGCAGCATCTCGACAGTCTTGTATGAGCAGTTCTTC. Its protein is CASSISTVLYEQFF. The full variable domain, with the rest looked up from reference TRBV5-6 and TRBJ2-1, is DAGVTQSPTHLIKTRGQQVTLRCSPKSGHDTVSWYQQALGQGPQFIFQYYEEEERQRGNFPDRFSGHQFPNYSSELNVNALLLGDSALYLCASSISTVLYEQFFGPGTRLTVL.

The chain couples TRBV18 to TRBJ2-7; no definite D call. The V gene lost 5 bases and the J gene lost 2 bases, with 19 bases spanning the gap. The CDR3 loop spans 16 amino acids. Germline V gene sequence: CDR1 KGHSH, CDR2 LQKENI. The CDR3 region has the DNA TGTGCCAGCTCATCTGAAACCCAGGTTTTTACCTACGAGCAGTACTTC. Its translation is CASSSETQVFTYEQYF.

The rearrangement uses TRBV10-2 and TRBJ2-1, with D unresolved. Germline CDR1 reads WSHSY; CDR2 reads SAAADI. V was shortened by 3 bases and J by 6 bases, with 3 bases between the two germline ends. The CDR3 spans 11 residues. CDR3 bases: TGCGCCAGCAGTGATAGCAATGAGCAGTTCTTC. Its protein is CASSDSNEQFF.

This CDR3 is CASSPSMGRNTEAFF. The CDR3 DNA reads as TGTGCCAGCAGCCCATCGATGGGGAGGAACACTGAAGCTTTCTTT. The V call is TRBV7-9, the J call TRBJ1-1; D gene ambiguous. The CDR3 length is 15 residues. V was clipped by 5 bases and J by 1 base, with 14 bases between them. The germline CDR1 and CDR2 sequences are SEHNR and FQNEAQ (reference sequence).

The CDR3 region has the DNA TGCGCCAGCAACCTACACAGGGGATCGAACACTGAAGCTTTCTTT. Translated, it gives CASNLHRGSNTEAFF. This chain uses TRBV4-1 with TRBJ1-1; 7 nucleotides match TRBD1. The V and J ends lost 7 bases and 1 base, in that order; junction bases with no gene match: 9. The germline CDR1 and CDR2 sequences are MGHRA and YSYEKL. The CDR3 is 15 residues long.

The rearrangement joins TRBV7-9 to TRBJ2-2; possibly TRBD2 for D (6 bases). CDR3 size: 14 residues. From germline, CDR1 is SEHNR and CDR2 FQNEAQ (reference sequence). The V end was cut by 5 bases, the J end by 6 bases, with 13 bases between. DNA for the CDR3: TGTGCCAGCAGCCCCCGACTAGTTGCCGGGGAGCTGTTTTTT. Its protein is CASSPRLVAGELFF. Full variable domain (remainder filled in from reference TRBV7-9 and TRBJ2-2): DTGVSQNPRHKITKRGQNVTFRCDPISEHNRLYWYRQTLGQGPEFLTYFQNEAQLEKSRLLSDRFSAERPKGSFSTLEIQRTEQGDSAMYLCASSPRLVAGELFFGEGSRLTVL.

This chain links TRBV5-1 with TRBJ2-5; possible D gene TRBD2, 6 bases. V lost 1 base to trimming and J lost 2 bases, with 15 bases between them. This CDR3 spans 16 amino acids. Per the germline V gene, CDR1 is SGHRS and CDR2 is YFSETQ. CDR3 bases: TGCGCCAGCAGCTTGTTCGGGAGTCAGGATCAAGAGACCCAGTACTTC. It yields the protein CASSLFGSQDQETQYF.

CDR3 residues: CASSQEVGTDTQYF. As DNA, the CDR3 is TGTGCCAGCAGCCAAGAAGTCGGGACAGATACGCAGTATTTT. V and J are TRBV14 and TRBJ2-3; D not certain. CDR3 length equals 14 residues. Germline V gene data show CDR1 as SGHDN and CDR2 as FVKESK. V was cut by 0 bases and J by 3 bases, with 7 bases left in between. The full variable domain, in which reference TRBV14 and TRBJ2-3 provide the parts outside the CDR3, is EAGVTQFPSHSVIEKGQTVTLRCDPISGHDNLYWYRRVMGKEIKFLLHFVKESKQDESGMPNNRFLAERTGGTYSTLKVQPAELEDSGVYFCASSQEVGTDTQYFGPGTRLTVL.

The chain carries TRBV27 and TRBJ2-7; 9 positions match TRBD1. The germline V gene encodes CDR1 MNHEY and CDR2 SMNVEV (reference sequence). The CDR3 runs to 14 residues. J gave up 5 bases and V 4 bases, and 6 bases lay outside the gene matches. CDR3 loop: CASSYRTGVDEQYF. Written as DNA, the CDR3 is TGTGCCAGCAGTTACAGGACAGGGGTCGACGAGCAGTACTTC.

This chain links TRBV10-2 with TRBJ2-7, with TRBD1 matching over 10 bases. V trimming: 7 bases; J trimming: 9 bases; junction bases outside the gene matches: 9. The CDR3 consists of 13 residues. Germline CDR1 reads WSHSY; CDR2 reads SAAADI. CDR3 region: CASTDGQGVGQYF. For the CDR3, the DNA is TGCGCCAGCACCGATGGACAGGGGGTAGGGCAGTACTTC.

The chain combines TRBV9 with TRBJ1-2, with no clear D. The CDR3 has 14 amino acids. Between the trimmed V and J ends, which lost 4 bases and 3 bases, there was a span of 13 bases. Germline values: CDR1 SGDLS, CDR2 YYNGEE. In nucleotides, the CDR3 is TGTGCCAGCAGCTCAAGGGTGGTCGACTATGGCTACACCTTC. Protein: CASSSRVVDYGYTF.

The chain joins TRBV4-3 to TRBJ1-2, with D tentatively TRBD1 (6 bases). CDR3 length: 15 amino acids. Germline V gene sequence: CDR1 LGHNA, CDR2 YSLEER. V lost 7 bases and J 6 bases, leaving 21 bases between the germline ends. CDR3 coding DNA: TGCGCCAGCAAAATAGGGACATACGCGAACGATGGCTACACCTTC. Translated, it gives CASKIGTYANDGYTF.

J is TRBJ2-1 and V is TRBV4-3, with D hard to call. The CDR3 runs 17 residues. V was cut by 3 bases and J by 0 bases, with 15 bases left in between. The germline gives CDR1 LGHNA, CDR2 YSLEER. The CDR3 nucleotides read TGCGCCAGCAGCCATGTGCCCGACTCAAGCTCCTACAATGAGCAGTTCTTC. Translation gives CASSHVPDSSSYNEQFF.

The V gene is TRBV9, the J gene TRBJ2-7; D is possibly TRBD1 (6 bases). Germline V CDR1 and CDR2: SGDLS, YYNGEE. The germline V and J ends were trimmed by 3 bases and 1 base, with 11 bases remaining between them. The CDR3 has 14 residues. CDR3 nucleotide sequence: TGTGCCAGCAGCGACGGACAGATGTCCTACGAGCAGTACTTC. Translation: CASSDGQMSYEQYF.

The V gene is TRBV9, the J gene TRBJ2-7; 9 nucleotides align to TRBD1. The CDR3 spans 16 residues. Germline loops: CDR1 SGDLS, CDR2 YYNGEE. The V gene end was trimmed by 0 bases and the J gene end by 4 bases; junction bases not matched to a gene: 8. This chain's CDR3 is CASSVDGGQGLYEQYF. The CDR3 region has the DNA TGTGCCAGCAGCGTAGATGGGGGACAGGGATTGTACGAGCAGTACTTC.

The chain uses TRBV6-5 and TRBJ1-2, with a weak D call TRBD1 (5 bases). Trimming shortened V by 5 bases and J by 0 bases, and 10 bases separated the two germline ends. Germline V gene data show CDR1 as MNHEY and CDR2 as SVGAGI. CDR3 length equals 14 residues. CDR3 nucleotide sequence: TGTGCCAGCAGTACTCCGACAGCTAACTATGGCTACACCTTC. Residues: CASSTPTANYGYTF.

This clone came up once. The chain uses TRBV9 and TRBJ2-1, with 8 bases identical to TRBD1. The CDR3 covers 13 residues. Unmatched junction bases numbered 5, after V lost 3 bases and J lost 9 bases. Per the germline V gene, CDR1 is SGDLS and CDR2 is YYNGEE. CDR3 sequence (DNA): TGTGCCAGCAGCGAGTCAGGGGGCGGTGAGCAGTTCTTC. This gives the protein CASSESGGGEQFF.

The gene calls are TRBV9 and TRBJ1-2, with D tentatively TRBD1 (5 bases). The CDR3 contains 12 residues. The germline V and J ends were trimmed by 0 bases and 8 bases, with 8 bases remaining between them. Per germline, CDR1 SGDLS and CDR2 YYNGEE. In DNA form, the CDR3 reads TGTGCCAGCAGCGTAGCCTGGGACGGCTACACCTTC. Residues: CASSVAWDGYTF.

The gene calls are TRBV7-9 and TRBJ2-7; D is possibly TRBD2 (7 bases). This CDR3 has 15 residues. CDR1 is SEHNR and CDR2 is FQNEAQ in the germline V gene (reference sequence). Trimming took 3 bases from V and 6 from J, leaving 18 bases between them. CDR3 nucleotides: TGTGCCAGCAGCTTCGGGGGGCTGCGCCTAGGCGAGCAGTACTTC. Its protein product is CASSFGGLRLGEQYF.

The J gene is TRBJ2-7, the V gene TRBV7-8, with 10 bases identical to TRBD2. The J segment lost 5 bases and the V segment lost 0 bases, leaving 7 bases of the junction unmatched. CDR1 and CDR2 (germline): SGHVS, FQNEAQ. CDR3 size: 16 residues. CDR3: CASSLALAGVYDEQYF. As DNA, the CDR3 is TGTGCCAGCAGCTTAGCCCTAGCGGGAGTTTATGACGAGCAGTACTTC.

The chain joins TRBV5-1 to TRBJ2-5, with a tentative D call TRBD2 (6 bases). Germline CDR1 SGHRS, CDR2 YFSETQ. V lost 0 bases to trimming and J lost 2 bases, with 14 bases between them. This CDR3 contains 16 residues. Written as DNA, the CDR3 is TGCGCCAGCAGCTTGGTCGGGGAGGCTATACAAGAGACCCAGTACTTC. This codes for CASSLVGEAIQETQYF.

The CDR3 DNA follows: TGCGCCAGCAGCCAAGGAACAGAGGGGACCGGGGAGCTGTTTTTT. This encodes CASSQGTEGTGELFF. V gene TRBV4-1 combines with J gene TRBJ2-2; D is perhaps TRBD1 or TRBD2 (5 bases each). Trimming took off 1 base at V and 5 bases at J, with 11 bases between the two ends. The CDR3 extends over 15 amino acids. Germline V gene lookup returns CDR1 MGHRA and CDR2 YSYEKL.